Following are 20 T cell receptor beta chains from one sample sequenced in a study of cytomegalovirus exposure and HLA in healthy donors. PCR was performed using 60 Vbeta and 13 Jbeta primers. The protocol was immunoSEQ multiplex PCR, while the TCRdb copy is restricted to in-frame clones and leaves out a portion. The sample carries 150,000 to 200,000 clones, around 62% recorded once. Material for sequencing was PBMCs. The receptors here all came from a man aged 35 to 55 in good health and CMV-seronegative.

This clone showed up just once. One junction end disagrees with the germline gene, perhaps due to a read error. This chain uses TRBV5-1 with TRBJ2-5; TRBD2 is a possible D gene (6 bases). The CDR3 spans 14 residues. CDR1 and CDR2 (germline): SGHRS, YFSETQ. CDR3 in amino acids: CASTLLAAQGTQYF. The DNA for the CDR3 is TGCGCCAGCACGCTACTAGCTGCACAAGGGACCCAGTACTTC.

This chain connects TRBV4-2 to TRBJ1-1; no clear D. The V and J ends lost 0 bases and 8 bases respectively, with 13 bases between them. This CDR3 region has 14 residues. Germline CDR1 and CDR2: LGHNA and YNFKEQ. CDR3 sequence reads: CASSQERGFIEAFF. CDR3 bases: TGTGCCAGCAGCCAAGAAAGAGGGTTTATAGAAGCTTTCTTT.

V is TRBV5-1 and J is TRBJ2-7; D may be TRBD1 (6 bases). The germline V gene encodes CDR1 SGHRS and CDR2 YFSETQ. This CDR3 contains 14 residues. Trimming stripped 1 base from V and 0 bases from J, with 8 bases between. The CDR3 nucleotides are TGCGCCAGCAGCTTGATAGGGGGCTCCTACGAGCAGTACTTC. As protein: CASSLIGGSYEQYF.

V usage is TRBV7-2 and J usage is TRBJ2-2; 7 nucleotides match TRBD2. Looked up from germline, CDR1 is SGHTA and CDR2 is FQGNSA. V lost 4 bases and J lost 1; bases outside the gene matches: 3. The CDR3 runs 15 residues. The CDR3 coding sequence is TGTGCCAGCAGCTGGACTAGACTGAACACCGGGGAGCTGTTTTTT. The encoded protein is CASSWTRLNTGELFF. The full variable domain, completed using reference TRBV7-2 and TRBJ2-2, is GAGVSQSPSNKVTEKGKDVELRCDPISGHTALYWYRQSLGQGLEFLIYFQGNSAPDKSGLPSDRFSAERTGGSVSTLTIQRTQQEDSAVYLCASSWTRLNTGELFFGEGSRLTVL.

The chain is built from TRBV27 and TRBJ2-3; 9 positions agree with TRBD1. V trimming: 5 bases; J trimming: 3 bases; junction bases outside the gene matches: 9. Germline assignment: CDR1 MNHEY and CDR2 SMNVEV (reference sequence). There are 16 residues in the CDR3. The DNA for the CDR3 is TGTGCCAGCAGTCCCCCACAGGGGGCGAGGACAGATACGCAGTATTTT. It is translated as CASSPPQGARTDTQYF.

The V call is TRBV5-6, the J call TRBJ2-5; perhaps TRBD1 as D (6 bases). The better agreement between TRBJ2-7 and the DNA end casts doubt on the J call. CDR3 length: 16 residues. In germline, CDR1 is SGHDT, CDR2 YYEEEE. The CDR3 protein is CASSLAHRDPRYEQYF. In DNA, the CDR3 is TGTGCCAGCAGCTTGGCTCACAGGGATCCTCGGTACGAGCAGTACTTC.

The V call is TRBV7-9, the J call TRBJ2-7; a weak D match, TRBD1 (5 bases). V lost 6 bases and J 3 bases, leaving 18 bases between the germline ends. The CDR3 sequence is 15 residues long. CDR1 SEHNR and CDR2 FQNEAQ come from the germline V gene (reference sequence). CDR3 loop: CASSEGSGQFYEQYF. The CDR3 DNA reads as TGTGCCAGCAGTGAAGGTTCAGGGCAGTTCTACGAGCAGTACTTC. Complete variable domain (other parts from reference TRBV7-9 and TRBJ2-7): DTGVSQNPRHKITKRGQNVTFRCDPISEHNRLYWYRQTLGQGPEFLTYFQNEAQLEKSRLLSDRFSAERPKGSFSTLEIQRTEQGDSAMYLCASSEGSGQFYEQYFGPGTRLTVT.

The chain recombines TRBV19 with TRBJ2-2; tentative D call: TRBD1 (6 bases). Trimming removed 7 bases at V and 3 bases at J, with 12 bases between. Germline assignment: CDR1 LNHDA and CDR2 SQIVND (reference sequence). The CDR3 loop spans 14 amino acids. For the CDR3, the DNA is TGTGCCAGTAACACAGGGCGGGACACCGGGGAGCTGTTTTTT. It yields the protein CASNTGRDTGELFF.

This clone was found a few times. The chain recombines TRBV11-2 with TRBJ2-7, with D maybe TRBD2 (7 bases). There are 14 residues in the CDR3. Germline assignment: CDR1 SGHAT and CDR2 FQNNGV. V gave up 5 bases and J gave up 2 bases, with 13 bases separating them. The CDR3 here is CASSTMGGPYEQYF. For the CDR3, the DNA is TGTGCCAGCAGCACAATGGGGGGGCCCTACGAGCAGTACTTC.

The gene calls are TRBV13 and TRBJ2-5; 9 bases fit TRBD1. The CDR3 has 15 amino acids. V trimming: 5 bases; J trimming: 5 bases; junction bases outside the gene matches: 9. Germline loops: CDR1 PRHDT, CDR2 FYEKMQ (reference sequence). Written as DNA, the CDR3 is TGTGCCAGCAGCACCTGGACAGGGGTTAGGGAGACCCAGTACTTC. It yields the protein CASSTWTGVRETQYF.

The rearrangement joins TRBV11-1 to TRBJ2-5; TRBD1 matches 7 bases. With V trimmed by 4 bases and J by 2 bases, 4 bases remained unmatched. CDR3 length: 14 amino acids. Germline V gene sequence: CDR1 SGHAT, CDR2 FQDESV (reference sequence). CDR3 protein: CASSSGTAQETQYF. Here the CDR3 DNA reads TGTGCCAGCAGCTCAGGGACAGCACAAGAGACCCAGTACTTC.

This clone was counted only a few times. The chain has TRBV28 and TRBJ1-4; 9 bases are a match to TRBD1. The CDR3 totals 11 residues. From germline, CDR1 is MDHEN and CDR2 SYDVKM. J gave up 10 bases and V 8 bases, and 2 bases lay outside the gene matches. CDR3 sequence (DNA): TGTGCCAGCTTGACAGGGGGAAAACTGTTTTTT. Protein: CASLTGGKLFF.

This clone was observed once. V is TRBV30 and J is TRBJ2-7; 8 nucleotides align to TRBD1. The germline CDR1 and CDR2 sequences are GTSNPN and SVGIG (reference sequence). The junction had 7 bases not matched to a gene; V was cut back by 2 bases and J by 4 bases. This CDR3 contains 14 residues. CDR3 sequence reads: CAWSWTGSEYEQYF. DNA of the CDR3: TGTGCCTGGAGTTGGACAGGGTCCGAATACGAGCAGTACTTC. Based on the CDR3 plus reference TRBV30 and TRBJ2-7, the full variable domain is SQTIHQWPATLVQPVGSPLSLECTVEGTSNPNLYWYRQAAGRGLQLLFYSVGIGQISSEVPQNLSASRPQDRQFILSSKKLLLSDSGFYLCAWSWTGSEYEQYFGPGTRLTVT.

V usage is TRBV5-6 and J usage is TRBJ2-5, with D perhaps TRBD2 (6 bases). V lost 2 bases to trimming and J lost 5 bases, with 10 bases between them. This CDR3 has 13 residues. The germline gives CDR1 SGHDT, CDR2 YYEEEE. The CDR3 region is CASSLGGSETQYF. The CDR3 DNA reads as TGTGCCAGCAGCTTAGGAGGGTCGGAGACCCAGTACTTC.

This clone was picked up one time. V and J are TRBV9 and TRBJ1-1; D is unresolved. V shed 2 bases and J shed 1 base, with 6 bases lying between them. The CDR3 runs 13 residues. Looked up from germline, CDR1 is SGDLS and CDR2 is YYNGEE. CDR3 in amino acids: CASSVNKNTEAFF. For the CDR3, the DNA is TGTGCCAGCAGCGTCAACAAGAACACTGAAGCTTTCTTT. Combining the CDR3 with reference TRBV9 and TRBJ1-1 gives the whole variable domain DSGVTQTPKHLITATGQRVTLRCSPRSGDLSVYWYQQSLDQGLQFLIQYYNGEERAKGNILERFSAQQFPDLHSELNLSSLELGDSALYFCASSVNKNTEAFFGQGTRLTVV.

The gene calls are TRBV4-1 and TRBJ2-4; D may be TRBD1 (5 bases). Trimming left V 5 bases short and J 0 bases short, with 20 bases between. The CDR3 is 18 residues long. Germline CDR1 MGHRA, CDR2 YSYEKL. The CDR3 region has the DNA TGCGCCAGCAGCAGACAGACCCCCGAACCTCTAGCCAAAAACATTCAGTACTTC. Translated, it gives CASSRQTPEPLAKNIQYF.

The V and J genes are TRBV5-1 and TRBJ1-1, with D maybe TRBD1 (6 bases). Trimming cost V 4 bases and J 5 bases, with 24 bases left between them. The CDR3 contains 17 residues. Germline CDR1 and CDR2: SGHRS and YFSETQ. The DNA of the CDR3 is TGCGCCAGCAGCGCCCGGGGGGCGGCCGCCCTCGAAACTGAAGCTTTCTTT. Protein: CASSARGAAALETEAFF.

The rearrangement uses TRBV5-8 and TRBJ2-7; TRBD1 aligns across 7 bases. V shed 4 bases, J shed 0 bases, and the junction held 7 bases outside the gene matches. Germline CDR1 and CDR2: SGHTS and YDEGEE. This CDR3 contains 15 residues. DNA for the CDR3: TGTGCCAGCAGCCAGAGGCAGGGGGTCTCCTACGAGCAGTACTTC. Translating gives CASSQRQGVSYEQYF.

The CDR3 protein is CASSPRAASGSYNEQFF. The CDR3 DNA reads as TGTGCCAGCAGCCCGAGAGCGGCTAGCGGATCCTACAATGAGCAGTTCTTC. This chain links TRBV9 with TRBJ2-1; 7 bases map to TRBD2. The CDR3 covers 17 residues. Trimming cost V 4 bases and J 1 base; bases outside gene matches: 11. Germline V gene lookup returns CDR1 SGDLS and CDR2 YYNGEE.

This clone appeared a few times. This chain connects TRBV29-1 to TRBJ2-5; D gene unclear. V was shortened by 5 bases and J by 3 bases, with 13 bases between the two germline ends. Germline lookup yields CDR1 SQVTM and CDR2 ANQGSEA. The CDR3 consists of 13 residues. CDR3 in DNA: TGCAGCGTTCTTGACCCTCAGGAAGAGACCCAGTACTTC. Amino acid sequence: CSVLDPQEETQYF.